Listed here are 18 T cell receptor beta chains from one sample, sequenced in a study of cytomegalovirus exposure and HLA in healthy donors. The PCR was carried out with 60 Vbeta primers and 13 Jbeta primers. Profiling relied on immunoSEQ multiplex PCR, and the TCRdb table lists in-frame clones only, not all of them. This listing includes about 170,000 clones. The specimen was PBMCs. The receptors were gathered from a woman aged 18-29 years in good health and CMV-seropositive.

CDR3 in DNA: TGTGCCAGCAGCTTCAGGGGACTAGCGGGAGGGCCTGAGAGTGAAGAGACCCAGTACTTC. Translating it yields CASSFRGLAGGPESEETQYF. The chain uses TRBV7-8 and TRBJ2-5; 16 bases align to TRBD2. V lost 3 bases to trimming and J lost 3 bases; unmatched junction nucleotides: 13. The germline CDR1 and CDR2 sequences are SGHVS and FQNEAQ. There are 20 residues in the CDR3.

The J gene is TRBJ1-1, the V gene TRBV2; 7 bases map to TRBD1. V shed 5 bases and J 6 bases; nucleotides not matched to a gene: 6. This CDR3 is 13 amino acids long. Germline V gene lookup returns CDR1 SNHLY and CDR2 FYNNEI. The CDR3 DNA reads TGTGCCAGCAGTTCAGGGGGGCGGTCTGAAGCTTTCTTT. Its translation: CASSSGGRSEAFF.

The chain couples TRBV6-6 to TRBJ2-2; a weak D match, TRBD2 (6 bases). This CDR3 comprises 14 residues. With 6 bases removed from V and 7 bases from J, the gap between germline ends came to 15 bases. The germline V gene has CDR1 MNHNY and CDR2 SVGAGI (reference sequence). The CDR3 is CASSPGTSGGELFF. CDR3 in DNA: TGTGCCAGCAGCCCCGGGACTTCTGGCGGGGAGCTGTTTTTT.

This chain joins TRBV6-5 and TRBJ1-1; TRBD1 aligns across 8 bases. This CDR3 region has 15 residues. In germline, CDR1 is MNHEY, CDR2 SVGAGI. The V segment lost 6 bases and the J segment 4 bases; nucleotides outside the gene matches: 10. CDR3 loop: CASREDRAVGTEAFF. CDR3 in DNA: TGTGCCAGCAGAGAGGACAGGGCGGTAGGCACTGAAGCTTTCTTT.

The rearrangement joins TRBV29-1 to TRBJ2-1; possible D gene TRBD2, 6 bases. Per germline, CDR1 SQVTM and CDR2 ANQGSEA. Trimming took 6 bases from V and 3 from J, leaving 12 bases between them. The CDR3 has 13 residues. In DNA form, the CDR3 reads TGCAGCGTCGGCGGGACGGACTACAATGAGCAGTTCTTC. Amino acids: CSVGGTDYNEQFF.

Comments on this clone: The identical CDR3 is also encoded by other nucleotide sequences in the sample. The V call is TRBV11-2, the J call TRBJ1-2; D remains ambiguous. Germline V gene lookup returns CDR1 SGHAT and CDR2 FQNNGV. The CDR3 length is 14 residues. V was clipped by 1 base and J by 4 bases, with 10 bases between them. CDR3 loop: CASSLVEVGYGYTF. The CDR3 coding sequence is TGTGCCAGCAGCTTAGTGGAGGTCGGCTATGGCTACACCTTC.

The chain has TRBV5-1 and TRBJ1-2; no definite D call. V was pared by 4 bases and J by 6 bases, with 19 bases between. This CDR3 has 15 amino acids. CDR1 SGHRS and CDR2 YFSETQ come from the germline V gene. CDR3 sequence reads: CASSPIGRSRDGYTF. As DNA, the CDR3 is TGCGCCAGCAGCCCGATTGGCCGGTCTCGGGATGGCTACACCTTC.

V gene TRBV7-9 combines with J gene TRBJ1-4; 9 nucleotides agree with TRBD1. With 5 bases clipped from V and 5 bases from J, the junction kept 9 bases outside the gene matches. The CDR3 consists of 16 residues. In germline, CDR1 is SEHNR, CDR2 FQNEAQ (reference sequence). CDR3: CASSLAPGQGNEKLFF. As DNA, the CDR3 is TGTGCCAGCAGCCTCGCACCGGGACAGGGAAATGAAAAACTGTTTTTT.

The V call is TRBV2, the J call TRBJ1-2; TRBD1 aligns across 7 bases. This CDR3 contains 14 residues. Germline loops: CDR1 SNHLY, CDR2 FYNNEI. V shed 4 bases and J 1 base; nucleotides not matched to a gene: 3. DNA of the CDR3: TGTGCCAGCAGTGCGACAGGGAATAACTATGGCTACACCTTC. Protein product: CASSATGNNYGYTF.

This sequence joins TRBV7-2 and TRBJ1-2; D gene ambiguous. The germline gives CDR1 SGHTA, CDR2 FQGNSA. The CDR3 is 15 residues long. The V end lost 1 base, the J end lost 4 bases, and 13 bases lay between the germline ends. Here the CDR3 DNA reads TGTGCCAGCAGCTTAGAGTCGGGTCTCCCCTATGGCTACACCTTC. It encodes CASSLESGLPYGYTF. The full variable domain, completed using reference TRBV7-2 and TRBJ1-2, is GAGVSQSPSNKVTEKGKDVELRCDPISGHTALYWYRQSLGQGLEFLIYFQGNSAPDKSGLPSDRFSAERTGGSVSTLTIQRTQQEDSAVYLCASSLESGLPYGYTFGSGTRLTVV.

This chain links TRBV27 with TRBJ2-5; 7 bases are a match to TRBD2. This CDR3 has 14 residues. V shed 6 bases, J shed 5 bases, and the junction held 9 bases outside the gene matches. The germline V gene has CDR1 MNHEY and CDR2 SMNVEV (reference sequence). The CDR3 region is CASSFGSRGETQYF. The CDR3 DNA is TGTGCCAGCAGCTTCGGCTCGCGGGGGGAGACCCAGTACTTC.

V and J are TRBV29-1 and TRBJ1-1; a possible D gene is TRBD1 (5 bases). From germline, CDR1 is SQVTM and CDR2 ANQGSEA. Trimming took off 7 bases at V and 1 base at J, with 13 bases between the two ends. This CDR3 contains 13 residues. The CDR3 region is CSAAQGTNTEAFF. The CDR3, as DNA: TGCAGCGCCGCTCAGGGTACGAACACTGAAGCTTTCTTT.

This rearrangement joins TRBV11-2 to TRBJ2-7; the match to TRBD2 covers 7 bases. The CDR3 is 16 residues long. Germline values: CDR1 SGHAT, CDR2 FQNNGV. J was trimmed by 3 bases and V by 3 bases; bases with no gene match: 11. The chain's CDR3 is CASSLYRQWEGYEQYF. The CDR3 DNA reads TGTGCCAGCAGCTTGTATCGACAGTGGGAGGGCTACGAGCAGTACTTC.

The chain recombines TRBV19 with TRBJ2-1; D gene unclear. This CDR3 region has 14 residues. Between the trimmed V and J ends, which lost 6 bases and 2 bases, there was a span of 11 bases. In germline, CDR1 is LNHDA, CDR2 SQIVND (reference sequence). Here the CDR3 DNA reads TGTGCCAGTAGGGCAGGCCTTCCCTACAATGAGCAGTTCTTC. This sequence encodes CASRAGLPYNEQFF.

The chain recombines TRBV10-3 with TRBJ2-7; 7 bases fit TRBD2. The CDR3 sequence is 15 residues long. Germline loops: CDR1 ENHRY, CDR2 SYGVKD. Trimming cost V 3 bases and J 3 bases; bases outside gene matches: 8. CDR3 sequence reads: CAISDSQREYYEQYF. The CDR3 nucleotides are TGTGCCATCAGTGATTCCCAGCGGGAATACTACGAGCAGTACTTC.

The chain couples TRBV5-6 to TRBJ1-4; D is ambiguous. The CDR3 loop spans 14 amino acids. Deletions cut 4 bases from V and 4 bases from J, with 11 bases between. CDR1 SGHDT and CDR2 YYEEEE come from the germline V gene. The CDR3 region is CASSLRSRNEKLFF. The CDR3 DNA is TGTGCCAGCAGCCTGCGATCCCGTAATGAAAAACTGTTTTTT. Full variable domain (outside the CDR3, taken from reference TRBV5-6 and TRBJ1-4): DAGVTQSPTHLIKTRGQQVTLRCSPKSGHDTVSWYQQALGQGPQFIFQYYEEEERQRGNFPDRFSGHQFPNYSSELNVNALLLGDSALYLCASSLRSRNEKLFFGSGTQLSVL.

The chain links TRBV5-1 to TRBJ1-6; D remains unclear. V dropped 0 bases and J dropped 8 bases, with 9 bases sitting between them. Germline lookup yields CDR1 SGHRS and CDR2 YFSETQ. This CDR3 comprises 14 residues. CDR3 in amino acids: CASSLVDTHSPLHF. In DNA form, the CDR3 reads TGCGCCAGCAGCTTGGTAGACACCCATTCACCCCTCCACTTT.

The rearrangement links TRBV19 to TRBJ2-1; 11 bases map to TRBD2. CDR1 is LNHDA, CDR2 SQIVND, per germline (reference sequence). V was clipped by 6 bases and J by 8 bases; unmatched bases: 9. This CDR3 spans 15 amino acids. CDR3 bases: TGTGCCAGTAGGGGAAGTAGCGGGGGGGGCCATGAGCAGTTCTTC. Translating gives CASRGSSGGGHEQFF.